These T cell receptor beta chains were read from a single sample in a study of blood T cells in healthy people across ages. MiXCR was run by TCRdb on the 5' RACE reads, yielding one entry per CDR3 protein. The table has under 800,000 distinct CDR3 sequences, roughly 45% seen once. Sequencing used blood. The receptors stem from an older woman in good health. Each CDR3 is given with its conserved first and last residue. Fields, in order: J gene, V gene, CDR3 length, D gene, clone size, CDR3 protein, CDR3 DNA. A D gene is named only where the DNA matches it firmly. Clone size is stated in some rows and not others, as once, few, many or a class when expanded.

TRBJ2-2,TRBV4-3,18,TRBD2,few,CASSQLGLAGFRPGELFF,TGCGCCAGCAGCCAATTGGGACTAGCGGGATTCCGTCCCGGGGAGCTGTTTTTT
TRBJ2-1,TRBV21-1,18,.,.,CASSKDPLAGCPYNEQFF,TGTGCCAGCAGCAAAGACCCCCTAGCGGGCTGCCCCTACAATGAGCAGTTCTTC
TRBJ1-6,TRBV20-1,12,.,.,CSARVYRSPLHF,TGCAGTGCTAGAGTCTATCGATCACCCCTCCACTTT
TRBJ2-7,TRBV3-1,18,TRBD1,.,CASSSRQGERISSYEQYF,TGTGCCAGCAGCTCCCGACAGGGGGAACGGATCAGCTCCTACGAGCAGTACTTC
TRBJ1-1,TRBV2,13,.,.,CASSEAQGSEAFF,TGTGCCAGCAGTGAGGCTCAAGGGAGTGAAGCTTTCTTT
TRBJ2-1,TRBV12-5,15,TRBD2,few,CASGSAGANYNEQFF,TGTGCTAGTGGGTCCGCGGGAGCCAACTACAATGAGCAGTTCTTC
TRBJ2-3,TRBV20-1,14,.,.,CSARAAKSSDTQYF,TGCAGTGCTAGGGCCGCCAAGTCCTCAGATACGCAGTATTTT
TRBJ2-4,TRBV5-1,16,.,.,CASSLGEQLAKNIQYF,TGCGCCAGCAGCTTGGGAGAGCAGCTAGCCAAAAACATTCAGTACTTC
TRBJ1-6,TRBV3-1,15,.,.,CASSWGELYNSPLHF,TGTGCCAGCAGCTGGGGTGAACTCTATAATTCACCCCTCCACTTT
TRBJ2-1,TRBV2,17,TRBD2,.,CASSTGTNGGVYSEQFF,TGTGCCAGCAGCACCGGGACTAACGGAGGGGTCTACAGTGAGCAGTTCTTC
TRBJ2-7,TRBV20-1,12,.,.,CSHTGYGTEQYF,TGCAGTCACACGGGGTACGGTACCGAGCAGTACTTC
TRBJ2-1,TRBV27,14,.,.,CASRISASYNEQFF,TGTGCCAGCAGGATTAGCGCCTCCTACAATGAGCAGTTCTTC
TRBJ1-1,TRBV7-2,12,.,.,CASSLYMREAFF,TGTGCCAGCAGCCTCTACATGAGGGAAGCTTTCTTT
TRBJ2-5,TRBV9,16,TRBD2,.,CASSSLTSGKQEAQYF,TGTGCCAGCAGCTCTCTGACTAGCGGCAAGCAAGAGGCCCAGTACTTC
TRBJ2-6,TRBV9,15,.,few,CASSLWGSGANVLTF,TGTGCCAGCAGCCTCTGGGGCTCTGGGGCCAACGTCCTGACTTTC
TRBJ2-4,TRBV20-1,14,.,.,CSALRGGSKNIQYF,TGCAGTGCCCTGAGGGGCGGGTCCAAAAACATTCAGTACTTC
TRBJ2-1,TRBV11-3,15,.,.,CASSFTRAGYNEQFF,TGTGCCAGCAGCTTCACTAGGGCGGGCTACAATGAGCAGTTCTTC
TRBJ2-5,TRBV6-1,17,TRBD2,few,CASSPIGASGYQETQYF,TGTGCCAGCAGCCCCATCGGGGCTAGCGGGTACCAAGAGACCCAGTACTTC
TRBJ2-7,TRBV7-3,14,.,few,CASSLSAGRDEQYF,TGTGCCAGCAGCTTAAGTGCAGGACGGGACGAGCAGTACTTC
TRBJ1-6,TRBV12-3/TRBV12-4,15,.,.,CASSLASGLNSPLHF,TGTGCCAGCAGTTTAGCTTCAGGGCTCAATTCACCCCTCCACTTT
TRBJ2-3,TRBV2,15,.,few,CASRLVDSREDTQYF,TGTGCCAGCAGGTTGGTGGACTCACGGGAGGATACGCAGTATTTT
TRBJ2-3,TRBV15,14,.,.,CATSRDSSADTQYF,TGTGCCACCAGCAGAGATTCCAGCGCAGATACGCAGTATTTT
TRBJ2-1,TRBV5-1,20,.,.,CASSPGLGAGQNTKNNEQFF,TGCGCCAGCAGCCCTGGTTTAGGAGCGGGACAGAATACAAAAAACAATGAGCAGTTCTTC
TRBJ2-1,TRBV29-1,17,TRBD2,.,CSVHVPGGPFILNEQFF,TGCAGCGTTCATGTTCCGGGGGGGCCCTTTATTTTAAATGAGCAGTTCTTC
TRBJ2-5,TRBV7-8,17,TRBD2,.,CACSLMRAGGNQETQYF,TGTGCCTGCAGCTTAATGAGAGCGGGAGGGAACCAAGAGACCCAGTACTTC
TRBJ2-7,TRBV20-1,15,TRBD1,.,CSARSRTGGDYEQYF,TGCAGTGCTAGGTCCAGGACAGGGGGAGACTACGAGCAGTACTTC
TRBJ1-4,TRBV30,12,.,.,CAWSIANEKLFF,TGTGCCTGGAGTATAGCTAATGAAAAACTGTTTTTT
TRBJ2-7,TRBV7-2,13,.,.,CASSSRSFPEQYF,TGTGCCAGCAGCTCACGTAGCTTCCCCGAGCAGTACTTC